The entry below gives a single T cell receptor (beta chain) sequence along with its context. The antigen remains unidentified. This CDR3 has 13 amino acids. V was pared by 7 bases and J by 5 bases, with 8 bases of the junction left unmatched. Germline V gives CDR1 GTSNPN, CDR2 SVGIG (reference sequence). PCR primers comprised 60 Vbeta and 13 Jbeta primers. This table comes from immunoSEQ multiplex PCR, and its TCRdb copy is limited to in-frame clones, with some not included. The data contain 200,000 to 250,000 clones, 77% of them singletons. The data were obtained in a study of cytomegalovirus exposure and HLA in healthy donors. Study-level results: Previous analysis showed most TCR beta V segments were productive about 87% or about 30% of the time.

The sample was PBMCs. This clonotype was obtained from a woman between 55 and 75 years old in good health and CMV-seropositive. This chain uses TRBV30 with TRBJ2-5, with 9 bases lining up with TRBD2. CDR3 amino acids: CAFSGRGRETQYF. CDR3 in DNA: TGTGCCTTTAGCGGGAGAGGCAGGGAGACCCAGTACTTC.